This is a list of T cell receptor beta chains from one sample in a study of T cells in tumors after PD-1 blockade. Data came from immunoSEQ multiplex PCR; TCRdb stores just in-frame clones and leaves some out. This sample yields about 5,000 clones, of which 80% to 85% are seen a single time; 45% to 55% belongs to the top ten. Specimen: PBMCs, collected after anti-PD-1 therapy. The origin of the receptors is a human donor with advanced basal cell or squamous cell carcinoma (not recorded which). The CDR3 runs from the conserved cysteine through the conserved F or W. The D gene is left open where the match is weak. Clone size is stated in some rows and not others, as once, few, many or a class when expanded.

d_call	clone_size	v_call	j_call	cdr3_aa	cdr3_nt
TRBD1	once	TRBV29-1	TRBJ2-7	CSVAVTGGSYEQYF	TGCAGCGTAGCCGTGACAGGGGGGTCCTACGAGCAGTACTTC
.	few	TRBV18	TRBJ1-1	CASSPQISGTGGTEAFF	TGTGCCAGCTCACCACAGATCTCCGGGACCGGCGGGACTGAAGCTTTCTTT
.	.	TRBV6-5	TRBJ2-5	CASSYSIPPDQETQYF	TGTGCCAGCAGTTACTCGATTCCGCCGGACCAAGAGACCCAGTACTTC
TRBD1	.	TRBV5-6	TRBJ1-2	CASSGGTGISNGYTF	TGTGCCAGCAGCGGCGGGACAGGGATAAGCAATGGCTACACCTTC
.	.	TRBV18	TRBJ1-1	CASSPGVSTMNTEAFF	TGTGCCAGCTCACCAGGGGTTTCAACCATGAACACTGAAGCTTTCTTT
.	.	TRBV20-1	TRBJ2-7	CSASSQLGLTYEQYF	TGCAGTGCTAGTTCGCAGTTGGGGCTTACCTACGAGCAGTACTTC
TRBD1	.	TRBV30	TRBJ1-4	CAWSEPPTGLSAEKLFF	TGTGCCTGGAGTGAGCCACCGACAGGGTTGTCGGCCGAAAAACTGTTTTTT
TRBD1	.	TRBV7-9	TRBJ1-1	CASSLTGGEAFF	TGTGCCAGCAGCCTGACAGGGGGTGAAGCTTTCTTT
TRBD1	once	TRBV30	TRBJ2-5	CAWSVTGGETQYF	TGTGCCTGGAGTGTAACAGGGGGAGAGACCCAGTACTTC
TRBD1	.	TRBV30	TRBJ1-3	CAWSLPTGSGNTIYF	TGTGCCTGGAGTCTACCGACAGGGTCCGGAAACACCATATATTTT
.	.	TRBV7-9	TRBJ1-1	CASSLSLVGTTEAFF	TGTGCCAGCAGCTTATCACTGGTGGGTACCACTGAAGCTTTCTTT
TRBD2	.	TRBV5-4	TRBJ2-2	CASSARLAWSAGELFF	TGTGCCAGCAGCGCACGACTAGCTTGGTCGGCCGGGGAGCTGTTTTTT
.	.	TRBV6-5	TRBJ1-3	CASSYPARVGGNTIYF	TGTGCCAGCAGTTACCCGGCCAGGGTTGGTGGAAACACCATATATTTT
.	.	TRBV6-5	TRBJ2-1	CASSATGVDEQFF	TGTGCCAGCAGCGCTACGGGAGTAGATGAGCAGTTCTTC
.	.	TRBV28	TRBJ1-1	CASSFSGGRRTEAFF	TGTGCCAGCAGTTTCTCTGGGGGACGGCGCACTGAAGCTTTCTTT
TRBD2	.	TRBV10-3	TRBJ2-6	CAISELSGGIGANVLTF	TGTGCCATCAGTGAATTGTCGGGGGGTATTGGGGCCAACGTCCTGACTTTC
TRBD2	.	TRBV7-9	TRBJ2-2	CASSLSSGGPNTGELFF	TGTGCCAGCAGCTTATCTAGCGGGGGGCCAAACACCGGGGAGCTGTTTTTT
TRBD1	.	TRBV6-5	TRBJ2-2	CASSLTTGVHGELFF	TGTGCCAGCAGTCTAACGACAGGGGTGCACGGGGAGCTGTTTTTT
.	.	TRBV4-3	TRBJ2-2	CASSQDPNAGELFF	TGCGCCAGCAGCCAAGATCCGAACGCCGGGGAGCTGTTTTTT
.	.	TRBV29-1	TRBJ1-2	CSAPRGSNYGYTF	TGCAGCGCCCCGAGGGGATCCAACTATGGCTACACCTTC
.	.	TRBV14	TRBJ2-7	CASSQARRGNNEQYF	TGTGCCAGCAGCCAAGCCCGCCGGGGAAATAACGAGCAGTACTTC
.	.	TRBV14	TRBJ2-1	CASSQDRGYNEQFF	TGTGCCAGCAGCCAAGATAGGGGATACAATGAGCAGTTCTTC
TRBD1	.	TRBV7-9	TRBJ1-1	CASSLFGQGRYTEAFF	TGTGCCAGCAGCTTATTCGGACAGGGGCGGTACACTGAAGCTTTCTTT
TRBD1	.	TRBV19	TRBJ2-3	CASSQPRTGKDTDTQYF	TGTGCCAGTAGTCAGCCCAGGACAGGGAAGGACACAGATACGCAGTATTTT
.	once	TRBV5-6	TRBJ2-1	CASSGTGYRDNEQFF	TGTGCCAGCAGCGGAACAGGGTACAGGGACAATGAGCAGTTCTTC
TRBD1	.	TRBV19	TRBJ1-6	CASRNGQGNSPLHF	TGTGCCAGTAGAAACGGACAGGGTAATTCACCCCTCCACTTT
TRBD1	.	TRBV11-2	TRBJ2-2	CASSLGTGGLIPGELFF	TGTGCCAGCAGCTTAGGGACAGGGGGCCTCATCCCCGGGGAGCTGTTTTTT
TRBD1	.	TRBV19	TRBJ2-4	CASSSAGGKNIQYF	TGTGCCAGTAGTTCAGCAGGGGGCAAAAACATTCAGTACTTC
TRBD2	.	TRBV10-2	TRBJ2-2	CASRSGGDTGELFF	TGCGCCAGCAGGAGCGGGGGGGACACCGGGGAGCTGTTTTTT
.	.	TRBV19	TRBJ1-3	CASSPDQGAGNTIYF	TGTGCCAGTAGTCCGGACCAAGGTGCTGGAAACACCATATATTTT
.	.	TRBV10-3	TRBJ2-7	CAISHSANTYEQYF	TGTGCCATCAGCCACTCCGCTAACACCTACGAGCAGTACTTC
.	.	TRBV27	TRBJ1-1	CASSLSSRTEAFF	TGTGCCAGCAGTTTATCGTCCCGGACTGAAGCTTTCTTT